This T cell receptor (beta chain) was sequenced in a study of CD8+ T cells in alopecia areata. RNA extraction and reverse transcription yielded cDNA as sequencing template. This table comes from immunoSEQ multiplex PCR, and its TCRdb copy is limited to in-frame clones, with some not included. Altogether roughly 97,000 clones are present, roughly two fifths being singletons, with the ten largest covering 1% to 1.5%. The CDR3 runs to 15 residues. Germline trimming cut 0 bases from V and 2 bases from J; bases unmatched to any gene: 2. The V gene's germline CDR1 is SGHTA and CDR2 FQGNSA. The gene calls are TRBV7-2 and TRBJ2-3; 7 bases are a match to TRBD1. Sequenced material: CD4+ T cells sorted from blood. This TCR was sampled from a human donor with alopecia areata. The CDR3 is CASSLAGQNTDTQYF. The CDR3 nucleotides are TGTGCCAGCAGCTTAGCGGGACAGAACACAGATACGCAGTATTTT.